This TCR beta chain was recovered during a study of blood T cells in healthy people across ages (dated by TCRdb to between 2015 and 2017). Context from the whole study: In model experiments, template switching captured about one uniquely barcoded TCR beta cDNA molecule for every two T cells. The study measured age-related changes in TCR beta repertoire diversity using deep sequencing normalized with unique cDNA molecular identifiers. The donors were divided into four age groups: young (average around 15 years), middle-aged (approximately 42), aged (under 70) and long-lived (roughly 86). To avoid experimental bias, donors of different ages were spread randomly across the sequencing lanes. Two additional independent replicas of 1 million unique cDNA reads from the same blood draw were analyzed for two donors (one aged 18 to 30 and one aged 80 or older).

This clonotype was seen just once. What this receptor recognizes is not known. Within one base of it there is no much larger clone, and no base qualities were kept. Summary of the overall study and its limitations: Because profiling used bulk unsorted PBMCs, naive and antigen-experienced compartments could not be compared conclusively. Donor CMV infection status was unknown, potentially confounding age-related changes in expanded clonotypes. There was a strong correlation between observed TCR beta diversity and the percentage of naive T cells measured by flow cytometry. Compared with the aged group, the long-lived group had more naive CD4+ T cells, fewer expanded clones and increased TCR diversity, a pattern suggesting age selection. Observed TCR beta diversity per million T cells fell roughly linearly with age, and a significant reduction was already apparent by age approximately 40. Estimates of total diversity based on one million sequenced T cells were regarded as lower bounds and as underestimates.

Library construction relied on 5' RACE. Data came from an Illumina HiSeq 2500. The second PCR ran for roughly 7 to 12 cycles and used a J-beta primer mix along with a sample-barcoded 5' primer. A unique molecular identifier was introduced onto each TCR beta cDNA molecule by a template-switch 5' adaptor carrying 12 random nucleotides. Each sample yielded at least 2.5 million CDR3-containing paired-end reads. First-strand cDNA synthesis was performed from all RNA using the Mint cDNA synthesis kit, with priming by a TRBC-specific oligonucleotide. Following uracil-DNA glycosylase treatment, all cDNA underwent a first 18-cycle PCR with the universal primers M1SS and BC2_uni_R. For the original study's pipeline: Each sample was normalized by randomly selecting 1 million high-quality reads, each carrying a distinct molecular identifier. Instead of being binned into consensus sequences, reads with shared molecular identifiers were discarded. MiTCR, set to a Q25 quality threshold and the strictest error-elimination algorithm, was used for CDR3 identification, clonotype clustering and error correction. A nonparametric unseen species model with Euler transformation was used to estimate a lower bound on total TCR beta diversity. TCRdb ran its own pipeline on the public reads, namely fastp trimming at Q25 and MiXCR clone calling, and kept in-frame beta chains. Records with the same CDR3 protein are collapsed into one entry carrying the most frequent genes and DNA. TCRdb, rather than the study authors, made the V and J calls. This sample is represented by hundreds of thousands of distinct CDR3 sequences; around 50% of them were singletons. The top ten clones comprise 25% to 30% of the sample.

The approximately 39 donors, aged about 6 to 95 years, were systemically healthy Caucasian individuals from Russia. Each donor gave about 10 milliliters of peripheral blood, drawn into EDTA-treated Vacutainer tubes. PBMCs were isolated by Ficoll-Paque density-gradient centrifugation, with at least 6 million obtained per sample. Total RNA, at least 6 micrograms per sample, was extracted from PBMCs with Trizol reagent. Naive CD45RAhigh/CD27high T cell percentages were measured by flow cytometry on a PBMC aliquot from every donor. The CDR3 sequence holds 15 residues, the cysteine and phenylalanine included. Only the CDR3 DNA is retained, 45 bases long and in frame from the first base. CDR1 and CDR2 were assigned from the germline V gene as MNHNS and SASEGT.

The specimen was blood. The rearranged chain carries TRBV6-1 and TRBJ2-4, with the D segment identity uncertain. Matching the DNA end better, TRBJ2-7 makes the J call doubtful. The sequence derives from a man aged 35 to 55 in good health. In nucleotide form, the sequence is TGTGCCAGCAGTGAAGGGCAGCAGAGCCTCTACGAGCAGTACTTC. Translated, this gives CASSEGQQSLYEQYF.